Following are 4 T cell receptor beta chains from one sample sequenced in a study of T cell responses to AZD1222 COVID-19 vaccine. Profiling relied on immunoSEQ multiplex PCR, and the TCRdb table lists in-frame clones only, not all of them. The repertoire includes 90,000 to 100,000 clones, roughly 86% of them detected once, and approximately 16% sits in the top ten. This material consisted of peripheral blood, taken 28 days after the second AZD1222 dose. These receptors came from an adult who received the AZD1222 COVID-19 vaccine.

The V call is TRBV11-2, the J call TRBJ1-2; TRBD1 might be the D (5 bases). V was clipped by 5 bases and J by 4 bases, with 20 bases between them. There are 16 residues in the CDR3. CDR1 is SGHAT, CDR2 FQNNGV, per germline. CDR3 in DNA: TGTGCCAGCAGCCGGTCCGGGGGGGTGGTGGGCTATGGCTACACCTTC. Protein product: CASSRSGGVVGYGYTF.

The DNA for the CDR3 is TGTGCCAGCAGCTTAAGGCAGACTCTGACCTACAATGAGCAGTTCTTC. Its translation is CASSLRQTLTYNEQFF. The V gene is TRBV7-3, the J gene TRBJ2-1; D not certain. Trimming removed 1 base from V and 2 bases from J, with 12 bases in between. The CDR3 totals 16 residues. Germline V gene data show CDR1 as SGHTA and CDR2 as FQGTGA.

V usage is TRBV30 and J usage is TRBJ2-1; D is unclear. The CDR3 is 12 residues long. Trimming took 3 bases from V and 3 from J, leaving 6 bases between them. Germline V gene sequence: CDR1 GTSNPN, CDR2 SVGIG (reference sequence). The DNA for the CDR3 is TGTGCCTGGAGGGGTGACTACAATGAGCAGTTCTTC. Its translation is CAWRGDYNEQFF.

The chain recombines TRBV28 with TRBJ2-7, with 8 positions matching TRBD1. Germline V gene lookup returns CDR1 MDHEN and CDR2 SYDVKM. Losses at the gene ends were 5 bases for V and 3 bases for J; bases not matched to a gene: 3. CDR3 length: 13 residues. This CDR3 is CASSPGGFYEQYF. The CDR3 bases are TGTGCCAGCAGTCCAGGGGGCTTCTACGAGCAGTACTTC.